This section outlines one TCR beta chain sequence together with its context. Its antigen is not known. This sample stems from a study of shared clonotypes between healthy human individuals. Study overall: Three plates each covered CD4 naive and memory; CD8 naive two, CD8 memory one.

Study results and limitations: Rarefaction analysis demonstrated incomplete sorted-subset sequencing notwithstanding large depth.

Several immunoSEQ 96-well plates shared each subset's DNA, each plate a replicate. The protocol was immunoSEQ multiplex PCR, while the TCRdb copy is restricted to in-frame clones and leaves out a portion. Among roughly 550,000 clones listed, just under 97% were seen once. Cells designated naive CD8 were CD45RO-negative and were positively selected for CCR7, with terminally differentiated effector memory CD45RA+ cells excluded. The study enrolled healthy HIV-negative adults without recent acute infections or vaccinations as donors. The germline V gene encodes CDR1 SQVTM and CDR2 ANQGSEA. V lost 1 base, J lost 3 bases, and 8 bases stayed unmatched. The CDR3 consists of 15 residues.

Sample: naive CD8+ T cells sorted from blood. This clonotype was sampled from a woman aged 30 to 39 in good health. This sequence joins TRBV29-1 and TRBJ2-7; 8 bases map to TRBD2. CDR3 sequence: CSVEVEAGVLYEQYF. The CDR3 coding sequence is TGCAGCGTTGAAGTAGAAGCGGGAGTACTCTACGAGCAGTACTTC.